The rows below give T cell receptor beta chains drawn from one sample of a study of T cell repertoires in ileal Crohn's disease. The repertoire was sequenced with immunoSEQ multiplex PCR; TCRdb's copy has only in-frame clones and lacks some. This sample has 25,000 to 35,000 clones; about 81% occur once, and the top ten carry 5.5% to 6.5%. Input material: ileal tissue. These receptors were taken from an adult with Crohn's disease. Each CDR3 is given with its conserved first and last residue.

V,J,CDR3
TRBV10-3,TRBJ1-5,CAISLDRDNQPQHF
TRBV4-3,TRBJ1-2,CASSQALEDGYTF
TRBV7-2,TRBJ1-2,CASSRPGTGYGYTF
TRBV5-1,TRBJ1-2,CASSLGTAGSNYGYTF
TRBV4-1,TRBJ2-4,CASSQVLAGNIQYF
TRBV9,TRBJ2-2,CASSKTSGGTGELFF
TRBV6-1,TRBJ2-3,CASRGTGAVDTQYF
TRBV19,TRBJ1-5,CASSKRPTGGSNQPQHF
TRBV13,TRBJ1-1,CASSLSGRWNTEAFF
TRBV9,TRBJ1-1,CASSVGRGSGGRIAEAFF
TRBV27,TRBJ1-4,CASSPEGRAREKLFF
TRBV11-2,TRBJ2-5,CASSFDRYQETQYF
TRBV2,TRBJ2-7,CASNRGSYEQYF
TRBV7-2,TRBJ1-4,CASSQDRGEKLFF
TRBV5-6,TRBJ1-5,CASSLGALTSNQPQHF
TRBV6-5,TRBJ2-4,CASSELYRNIQYF
TRBV27,TRBJ1-1,CASSWGTGGLSTEAFF
TRBV27,TRBJ1-4,CASSPIGTEFNEKLFF
TRBV25-1,TRBJ2-7,CASSIGTGGYEQYF
TRBV20-1,TRBJ1-1,CSARDQVGAFF
TRBV6-1,TRBJ2-7,CASNQGYNSYEQYF
TRBV7-2,TRBJ2-5,CASSPRDNWGTQYF
TRBV28,TRBJ1-2,CASSLRRYGYTF
TRBV2,TRBJ2-7,CASSERLSSSYEQYF
TRBV27,TRBJ1-6,CASTPGLLDSPLHF
TRBV19,TRBJ1-4,CASGAMTTNEKLFF
TRBV2,TRBJ2-7,CASIQQGRYEQYF
TRBV4-3,TRBJ1-6,CASSQDDTLSSYNSPLHF
TRBV6-6,TRBJ2-2,CASRGSGGRNGELFF
TRBV19,TRBJ2-7,CASSGDISYEQYF
TRBV5-4,TRBJ2-7,CASSTARGSNYEQYF
TRBV4-3,TRBJ1-3,CASSQGASGNTIYF
TRBV6-6,TRBJ2-1,CASSYGGQYNEQFF
TRBV4-2,TRBJ2-6,CASNNPGQGLSGANVLTF
TRBV6-1,TRBJ1-1,CASPEGTHRLNTEAFF
TRBV10-2,TRBJ2-6,CASSAPWSSGANVLTF
TRBV19,TRBJ1-2,CASNLGGSYGYTF
TRBV19,TRBJ1-4,CASSMGGAADEKLFF
TRBV7-8,TRBJ2-5,CASSLAFRDRVRETQYF
TRBV6-5,.,CASRGTSGDFYEQYF